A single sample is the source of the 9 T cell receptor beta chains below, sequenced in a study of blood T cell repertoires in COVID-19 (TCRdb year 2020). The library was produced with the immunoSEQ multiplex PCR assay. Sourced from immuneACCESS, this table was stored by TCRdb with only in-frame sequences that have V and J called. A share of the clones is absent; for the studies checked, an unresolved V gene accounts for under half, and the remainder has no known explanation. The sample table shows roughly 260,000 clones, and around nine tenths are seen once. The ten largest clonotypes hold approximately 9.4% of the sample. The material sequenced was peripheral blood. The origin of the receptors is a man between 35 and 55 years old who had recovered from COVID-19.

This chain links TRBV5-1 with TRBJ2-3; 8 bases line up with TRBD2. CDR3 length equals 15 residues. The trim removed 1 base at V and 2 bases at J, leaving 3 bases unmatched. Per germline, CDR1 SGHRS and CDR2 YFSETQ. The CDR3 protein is CASSLSGLVTDTQYF. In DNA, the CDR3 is TGCGCCAGCAGCTTGTCGGGACTAGTCACAGATACGCAGTATTTT.

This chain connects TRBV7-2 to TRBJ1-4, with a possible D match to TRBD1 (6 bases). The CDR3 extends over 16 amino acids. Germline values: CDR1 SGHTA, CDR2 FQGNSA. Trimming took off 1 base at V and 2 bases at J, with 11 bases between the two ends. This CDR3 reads CASSLVGAGTNEKLFF. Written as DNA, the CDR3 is TGTGCCAGCAGCTTAGTGGGGGCGGGCACTAATGAAAAACTGTTTTTT.

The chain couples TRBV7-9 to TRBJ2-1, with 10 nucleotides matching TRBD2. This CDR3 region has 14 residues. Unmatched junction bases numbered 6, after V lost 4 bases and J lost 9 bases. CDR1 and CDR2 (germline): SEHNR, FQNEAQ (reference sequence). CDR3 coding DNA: TGTGCCAGCAGCTCCCTAGCGGGGGTTTCTGAGCAGTTCTTC. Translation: CASSSLAGVSEQFF.

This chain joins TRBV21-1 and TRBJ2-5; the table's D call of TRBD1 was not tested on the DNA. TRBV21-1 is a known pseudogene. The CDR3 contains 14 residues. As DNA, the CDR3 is TGTGCCTCTTTATGGGGGCCCCGGCAAGAGACCCAGTACTTC. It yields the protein CASLWGPRQETQYF.

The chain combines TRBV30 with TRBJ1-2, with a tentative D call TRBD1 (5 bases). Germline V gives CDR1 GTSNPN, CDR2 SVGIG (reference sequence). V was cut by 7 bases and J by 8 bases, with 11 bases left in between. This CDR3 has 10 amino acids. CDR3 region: CASRVYGYTF. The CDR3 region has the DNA TGTGCCTCCAGGGTTTACGGCTACACCTTC.

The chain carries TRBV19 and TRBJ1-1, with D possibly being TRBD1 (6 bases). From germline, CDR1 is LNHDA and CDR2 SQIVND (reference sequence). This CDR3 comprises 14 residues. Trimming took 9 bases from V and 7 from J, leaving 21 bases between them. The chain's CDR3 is CASVYLGGAGEAFF. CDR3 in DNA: TGTGCCAGCGTATACCTCGGGGGGGCGGGTGAAGCTTTCTTT.

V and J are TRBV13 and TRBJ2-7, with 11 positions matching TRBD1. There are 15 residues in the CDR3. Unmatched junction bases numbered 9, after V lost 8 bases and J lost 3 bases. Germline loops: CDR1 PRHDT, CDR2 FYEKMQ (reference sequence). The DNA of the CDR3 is TGTGCCAGCTCCCCCCCCGGGACAGGGGGCTACGAGCAGTACTTC. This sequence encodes CASSPPGTGGYEQYF.

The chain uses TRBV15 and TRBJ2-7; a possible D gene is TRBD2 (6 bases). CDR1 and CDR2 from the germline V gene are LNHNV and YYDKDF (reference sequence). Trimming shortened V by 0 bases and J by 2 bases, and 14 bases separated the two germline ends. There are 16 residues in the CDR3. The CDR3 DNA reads TGTGCCACCAGCAGAGATGGTGGGGGGACGGCCTACGAGCAGTACTTC. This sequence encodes CATSRDGGGTAYEQYF.

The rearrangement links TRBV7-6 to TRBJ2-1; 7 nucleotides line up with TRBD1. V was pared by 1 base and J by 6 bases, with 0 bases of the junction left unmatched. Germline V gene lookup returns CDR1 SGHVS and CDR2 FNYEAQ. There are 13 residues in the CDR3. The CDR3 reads CASSLGQGNEQFF. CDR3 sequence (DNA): TGTGCCAGCAGCTTAGGACAGGGCAATGAGCAGTTCTTC.